These T cell receptor beta chains were read from a single sample in a study of blood T cell repertoires in COVID-19. The data were produced by immunoSEQ multiplex PCR, yet TCRdb's version contains in-frame clones alone and is incomplete. The sample yields 95,000 to 150,000 clones, 92% seen once. Source material: peripheral blood. All receptors come from a man aged 45 to 65 with COVID-19, enrolled during active disease. Both conserved end residues are part of each CDR3. A D gene is named only where the DNA matches it firmly. Only part of the rows carry a size: once, few, many, or a class if the clone is expanded.

- | TRBD2 | TRBJ2-5 | TRBV12-3/TRBV12-4 | CASGGGFQETQYF | TGTGCCAGCGGGGGGGGGTTCCAAGAGACCCAGTACTTC
- | TRBD1 | TRBJ2-1 | TRBV5-1 | CASSQQGPANEQFF | TGCGCCAGCAGCCAACAGGGGCCAGCCAATGAGCAGTTCTTC
- | - | TRBJ1-4 | TRBV7-9 | CASRETGVRDEKLFF | TGTGCCAGCAGGGAGACGGGGGTACGGGATGAAAAACTGTTTTTT
- | TRBD1 | TRBJ1-1 | TRBV25-1 | CASSELDRDAFF | TGTGCCAGCAGTGAATTAGACAGGGATGCTTTCTTT
- | TRBD1 | TRBJ1-1 | TRBV28 | CASSLSTGGKTEAFF | TGTGCCAGCAGTTTATCCACAGGGGGGAAAACTGAAGCTTTCTTT
- | - | TRBJ1-6 | TRBV19 | CASSIAQSHSPLHF | TGTGCCAGTAGTATCGCACAGTCTCATTCACCCCTCCACTTT
- | TRBD1 | TRBJ1-1 | TRBV6-2/TRBV6-3 | CASSFTGDAFF | TGTGCCAGCAGCTTCACAGGGGACGCTTTCTTT
- | - | TRBJ2-7 | TRBV28 | CASSRDRSLPYEQYF | TGTGCCAGCAGTCGCGACAGGTCTTTACCCTACGAGCAGTACTTC
- | - | TRBJ1-5 | TRBV19 | CASSITGEAGQPQHF | TGTGCCAGTAGTATTACGGGAGAGGCCGGACAGCCCCAGCATTTT
- | - | TRBJ1-1 | TRBV3-1/TRBV3-2 | CASSRTENTEAFF | TGTGCCAGCAGTCGGACTGAGAACACTGAAGCTTTCTTT
once | TRBD1 | TRBJ1-1 | TRBV19 | CASSNSGQGSPEAFF | TGTGCCAGTAGTAATTCCGGACAGGGGTCGCCTGAAGCTTTCTTT
- | TRBD1 | TRBJ1-6 | TRBV2 | CASSPDRVGSPLHF | TGTGCCAGCAGTCCAGACAGGGTCGGCTCACCCCTCCACTTT
- | TRBD1 | TRBJ1-4 | TRBV4-1 | CASSQPDRGPGEKLFF | TGCGCCAGCAGCCAACCCGACAGGGGCCCGGGGGAAAAACTGTTTTTT
- | - | TRBJ1-4 | TRBV28 | CASSFSLRGKAATNEKLFF | TGTGCCAGCAGTTTTTCTCTTCGGGGGAAGGCTGCAACTAATGAAAAACTGTTTTTT
- | TRBD1 | TRBJ2-7 | TRBV15 | CATSRVGQGRLTEQYF | TGTGCCACCAGCAGAGTCGGACAGGGGAGGCTTACGGAGCAGTACTTC
- | TRBD1 | TRBJ1-5 | TRBV2 | CASRVGTAGNQPQHF | TGTGCCAGCAGGGTTGGGACAGCAGGGAATCAGCCCCAGCATTTT
- | - | TRBJ2-5 | TRBV7-2 | CASSLVWQQETQYF | TGTGCCAGCAGCTTAGTATGGCAGCAAGAGACCCAGTACTTC
once | - | TRBJ1-1 | TRBV30 | CAWSEEMNTEAFF | TGTGCCTGGAGTGAAGAGATGAACACTGAAGCTTTCTTT
- | - | TRBJ2-1 | TRBV29-1 | CSVEDRAGVGNEQFF | TGCAGCGTTGAAGATCGAGCCGGGGTCGGGAATGAGCAGTTCTTC
- | TRBD2 | TRBJ2-3 | TRBV7-2 | CASSLGLAGADTQYF | TGTGCCAGCAGCCTCGGACTAGCGGGAGCAGATACGCAGTATTTT
- | TRBD1 | TRBJ2-6 | TRBV7-8 | CASSRRTGVASGANVLTF | TGTGCCAGCAGCCGAAGGACAGGGGTAGCCTCTGGGGCCAACGTCCTGACTTTC
once | - | TRBJ2-1 | TRBV24-1 | CATRDSTYNEQFF | TGTGCCACCAGGGACAGCACATACAATGAGCAGTTCTTC
once | TRBD1 | TRBJ2-2 | TRBV28 | CASRAQGATGELFF | TGTGCCAGCAGAGCTCAGGGGGCAACCGGGGAGCTGTTTTTT
- | - | TRBJ2-2 | TRBV6-5 | CASRGQGWSGELFF | TGTGCCAGCAGAGGCCAGGGGTGGTCCGGGGAGCTGTTTTTT
- | - | TRBJ2-7 | TRBV5-1 | CASSLGTVTYEQYF | TGCGCCAGCAGCTTGGGGACAGTGACCTACGAGCAGTACTTC
- | - | TRBJ2-2 | TRBV19 | CASSIDRTGGTGELFF | TGTGCCAGTAGTATAGATCGTACAGGCGGCACCGGGGAGCTGTTTTTT
- | - | TRBJ2-5 | TRBV5-1 | CASSLTGTQETQYF | TGCGCCAGCAGCTTGACCGGGACTCAAGAGACCCAGTACTTC
- | - | TRBJ1-4 | TRBV7-2 | CASSLAGAATNEKLFF | TGTGCCAGCAGCTTAGCAGGGGCAGCGACTAATGAAAAACTGTTTTTT
once | - | TRBJ2-3 | TRBV7-2 | CASSLVSHPRGDTQYF | TGTGCCAGCAGCTTAGTCTCCCACCCGCGGGGAGATACGCAGTATTTT
- | - | TRBJ1-2 | TRBV3-1/TRBV3-2 | CASSQARTALYGYTF | TGTGCCAGCAGCCAAGCCCGGACAGCCCTCTATGGCTACACCTTC
- | - | TRBJ1-3 | TRBV9 | CASSTVGLPNTIYF | TGTGCCAGCTCCACCGTTGGTCTACCGAACACCATATATTTT
- | - | TRBJ2-2 | TRBV4-1 | CASSRQITGELFF | TGCGCCAGCAGCCGGCAGATCACCGGGGAGCTGTTTTTT
- | - | TRBJ1-5 | TRBV5-1 | CASSLVGGQPQHF | TGCGCCAGCAGCTTGGTGGGAGGTCAGCCCCAGCATTTT
- | TRBD1 | TRBJ1-5 | TRBV19 | CASSRGDSVRYQPQHF | TGTGCCAGTAGTAGAGGGGACAGTGTACGTTATCAGCCCCAGCATTTT
- | TRBD2 | TRBJ2-7 | TRBV6-6 | CASSPTWEGPNEQYF | TGTGCCAGCAGCCCGACGTGGGAGGGCCCCAACGAGCAGTACTTC
once | - | TRBJ1-3 | TRBV4-2 | CASSQAEPPNIGNTIYF | TGTGCCAGCAGCCAAGCGGAGCCCCCCAATATCGGAAACACCATATATTTT
- | TRBD1 | TRBJ1-5 | TRBV6-6 | CASLDREDQPQHF | TGTGCCAGTTTGGACAGGGAGGATCAGCCCCAGCATTTT
- | - | TRBJ2-2 | TRBV30 | CAWSPTNTGELFF | TGTGCCTGGAGTCCAACGAACACCGGGGAGCTGTTTTTT
- | - | TRBJ2-7 | TRBV5-4 | CASSLGRTASYEQYF | TGTGCCAGCAGCTTGGGCCGAACAGCCTCCTACGAGCAGTACTTC
- | TRBD1 | TRBJ2-7 | TRBV20-1 | CSASTGAEQYF | TGCAGTGCCTCGACAGGGGCCGAGCAGTACTTC
- | - | TRBJ2-5 | TRBV5-1 | CASSPRDFQETQYF | TGCGCCAGCAGCCCGCGGGACTTTCAAGAGACCCAGTACTTC
- | - | TRBJ2-7 | TRBV6-2/TRBV6-3 | CASSPRLVLSYEQYF | TGTGCCAGCAGTCCCCGACTAGTACTTTCCTACGAGCAGTACTTC
- | - | TRBJ2-1 | TRBV5-6 | CASSLVGVNEQFF | TGTGCCAGCAGCTTGGTAGGGGTGAATGAGCAGTTCTTC
- | - | TRBJ2-7 | TRBV6-5 | CASSPPGLSYEQYF | TGTGCCAGCAGTCCTCCGGGACTTTCCTACGAGCAGTACTTC
- | TRBD2 | TRBJ2-1 | TRBV28 | CASSTAPGTSGSGEQFF | TGTGCCAGCAGTACCGCCCCTGGGACTAGCGGCAGTGGTGAGCAGTTCTTC
- | TRBD2 | TRBJ2-1 | TRBV6-1 | CASSEGVDLAETYNEQFF | TGTGCCAGCAGTGAAGGCGTGGACCTAGCGGAGACCTACAATGAGCAGTTCTTC
once | TRBD1 | TRBJ2-1 | TRBV19 | CASSIGTGKRWSYNEQFF | TGTGCCAGTAGTATAGGGACAGGAAAACGTTGGTCCTACAATGAGCAGTTCTTC
- | - | TRBJ2-5 | TRBV6-5 | CASRSGSQETQYF | TGTGCCAGCAGGTCAGGGTCCCAAGAGACCCAGTACTTC
- | TRBD2 | TRBJ2-3 | TRBV7-9 | CASSLGSGTSTDTQYF | TGTGCCAGCAGCCTTGGGTCCGGGACTAGCACCGATACGCAGTATTTT
- | - | TRBJ2-2 | TRBV4-3 | CASSQGGASGELFF | TGCGCCAGCAGCCAAGGTGGGGCCAGCGGGGAGCTGTTTTTT
- | TRBD2 | TRBJ2-1 | TRBV9 | CASSPNWGSGRSNEQFF | TGTGCCAGCAGCCCCAATTGGGGTAGCGGGAGGAGCAATGAGCAGTTCTTC
- | - | TRBJ2-7 | TRBV5-5 | CASSPNYEQYF | TGTGCCAGCAGCCCAAATTACGAGCAGTACTTC
- | - | TRBJ2-1 | TRBV10-3 | CAISDRGATHNEQFF | TGTGCCATCAGTGACCGCGGGGCAACCCACAATGAGCAGTTCTTC
- | TRBD2 | TRBJ2-1 | TRBV13 | CASSLVVGGSSYNEQFF | TGTGCCAGCAGCTTAGTAGTGGGCGGGAGCTCCTACAATGAGCAGTTCTTC
- | - | TRBJ2-7 | TRBV19 | CASSISGAYEQYF | TGTGCCAGTAGTATTTCAGGGGCCTACGAGCAGTACTTC